This note documents a single T cell receptor beta chain sequence. TCRdb independently ran MiXCR on the 5' RACE reads; one entry per CDR3 protein. Of 100,000 to 150,000 distinct CDR3 sequences listed, more than 7.5% are singletons. The data were taken from a study of T cells after yellow fever vaccination. Trimming took 0 bases from V and 2 from J; bases not matched to a gene: 6. The CDR3 is made up of 16 amino acids. The V gene's germline CDR1 is SGHRS and CDR2 YFSETQ. The J gene is TRBJ1-1, the V gene TRBV5-1; 8 bases map to TRBD1. The specimen was CD8+ T cells sorted from PBMCs, collected on the day of the yellow fever booster vaccination. The receptor was derived from a man in his late teens or twenties who received the YFV17D yellow fever vaccine. CDR3 DNA sequence: TGCGCCAGCAGCTTGGAGCCAGGGGGCTTTAACACTGAAGCTTTCTTT. It codes for CASSLEPGGFNTEAFF.